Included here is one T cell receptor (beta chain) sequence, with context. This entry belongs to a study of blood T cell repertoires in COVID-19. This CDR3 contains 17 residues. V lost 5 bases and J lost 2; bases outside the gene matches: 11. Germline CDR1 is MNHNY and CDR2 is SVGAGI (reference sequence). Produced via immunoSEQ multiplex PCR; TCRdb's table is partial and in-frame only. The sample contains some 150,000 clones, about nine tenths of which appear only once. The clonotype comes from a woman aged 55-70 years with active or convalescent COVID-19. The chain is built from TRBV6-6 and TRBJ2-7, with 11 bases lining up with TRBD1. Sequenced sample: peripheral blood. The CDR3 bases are TGTGCCAGCAGTCCTGTGGGCCCGGGACAGGGGGCCTACGAGCAGTACTTC. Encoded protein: CASSPVGPGQGAYEQYF.